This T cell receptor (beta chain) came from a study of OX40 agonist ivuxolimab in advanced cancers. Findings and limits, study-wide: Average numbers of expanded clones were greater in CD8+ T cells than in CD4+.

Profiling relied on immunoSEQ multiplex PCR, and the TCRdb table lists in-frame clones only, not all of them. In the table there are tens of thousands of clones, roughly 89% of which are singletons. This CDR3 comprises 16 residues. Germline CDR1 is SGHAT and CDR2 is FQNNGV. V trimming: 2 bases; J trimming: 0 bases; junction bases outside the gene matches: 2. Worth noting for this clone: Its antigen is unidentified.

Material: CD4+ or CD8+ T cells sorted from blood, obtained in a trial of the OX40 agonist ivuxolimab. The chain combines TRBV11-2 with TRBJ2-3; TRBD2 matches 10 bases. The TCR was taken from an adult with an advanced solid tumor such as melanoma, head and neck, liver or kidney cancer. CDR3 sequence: CASSLFSGGSTDTQYF. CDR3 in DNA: TGTGCCAGCAGCTTATTTAGCGGGGGGAGCACAGATACGCAGTATTTT.